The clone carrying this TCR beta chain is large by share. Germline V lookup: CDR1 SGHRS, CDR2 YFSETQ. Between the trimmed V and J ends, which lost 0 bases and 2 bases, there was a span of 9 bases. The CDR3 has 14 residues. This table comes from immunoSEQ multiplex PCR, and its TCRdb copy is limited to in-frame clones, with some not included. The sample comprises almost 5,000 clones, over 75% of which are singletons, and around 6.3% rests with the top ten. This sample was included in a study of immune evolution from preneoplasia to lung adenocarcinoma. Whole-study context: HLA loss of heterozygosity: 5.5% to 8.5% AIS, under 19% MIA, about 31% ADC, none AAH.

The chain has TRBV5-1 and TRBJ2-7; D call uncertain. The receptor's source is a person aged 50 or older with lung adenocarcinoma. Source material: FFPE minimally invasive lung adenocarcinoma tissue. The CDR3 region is CASSLALGTYEQYF. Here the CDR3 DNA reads TGCGCCAGCAGCTTGGCCCTGGGGACCTACGAGCAGTACTTC. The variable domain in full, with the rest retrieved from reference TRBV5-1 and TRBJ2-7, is KAGVTQTPRYLIKTRGQQVTLSCSPISGHRSVSWYQQTPGQGLQFLFEYFSETQRNKGNFPGRFSGRQFSNSRSEMNVSTLELGDSALYLCASSLALGTYEQYFGPGTRLTVT.